The clone carrying this T cell receptor beta chain is a singleton in its sample. The data originate from a study of cytomegalovirus exposure and HLA in healthy donors. V shed 5 bases, J shed 4 bases, and the junction held 8 bases outside the gene matches. CDR3 length: 15 residues. From germline, CDR1 is MNHEY and CDR2 SMNVEV (reference sequence). Profiling relied on immunoSEQ multiplex PCR, and the TCRdb table lists in-frame clones only, not all of them. The table shows about 250,000 clones, with roughly 87% occurring only once. The sequenced sample was PBMCs. V and J are TRBV27 and TRBJ1-2, with 9 bases identical to TRBD1. This TCR was recovered from a man aged 18 to 35 in good health and CMV-seropositive. The CDR3 loop reads CASSPRQGGVYGYTF. As DNA, the CDR3 is TGTGCCAGCAGTCCCAGACAGGGGGGCGTCTATGGCTACACCTTC.